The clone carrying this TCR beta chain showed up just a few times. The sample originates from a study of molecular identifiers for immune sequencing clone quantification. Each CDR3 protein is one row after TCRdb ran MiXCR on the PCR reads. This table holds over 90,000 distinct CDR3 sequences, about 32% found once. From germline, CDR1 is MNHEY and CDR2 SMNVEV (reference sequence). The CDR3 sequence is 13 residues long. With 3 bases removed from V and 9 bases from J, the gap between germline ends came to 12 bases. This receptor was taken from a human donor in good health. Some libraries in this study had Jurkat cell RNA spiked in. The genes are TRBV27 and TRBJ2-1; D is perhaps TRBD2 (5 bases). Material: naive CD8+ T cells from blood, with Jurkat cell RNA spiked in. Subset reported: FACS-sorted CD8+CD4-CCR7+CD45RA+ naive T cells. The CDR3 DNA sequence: TGTGCCAGCAGTTTTGGAGGCGAGGCTGAGCAGTTCTTC. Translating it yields CASSFGGEAEQFF.